The clone carrying this TCR beta chain was recorded once. Antigen unknown. This CDR3 region has 14 residues. The V end was cut by 0 bases, the J end by 3 bases, with 8 bases between. CDR1 MNHEY and CDR2 SVGEGT come from the germline V gene. This sample was included in a study of regulatory T cells in long-lasting Graves disease. Study as a whole: The definition of persistent Graves' disease was over 5 years of antithyroid drugs with positive TSH receptor antibodies.

Whole-study findings and limits: TRBV28, TRBJ1-2 and TRBJ2-5 were segments that persistent disease favored. Persistent patients shared 2,700 or so public clonotypes among themselves. Newly diagnosed patients shared fewer, at about a thousand.

Time point specified: persistent/refractory GD, antithyroid drugs over 5 years with positive TRAb. The TCR library was prepared using RNA isolated from PBMCs. EDTA tubes collected around 10 milliliters of peripheral blood. Arm-PCR with iRepertoire HTBI primers amplified the CDR3 regions for these TCR beta libraries. From the multiplex PCR reads, TCRdb called clonotypes with MiXCR, one entry per CDR3 protein. The table lists 400,000 to 600,000 distinct CDR3 sequences, roughly a fifth of them singletons. The sequence derives from a female donor with Graves disease. The chain employs TRBV6-2 or TRBV6-3 and TRBJ2-5, with no clear D. Sequences were derived from peripheral blood mononuclear cells (PBMCs), sampled when the disease was refractory, from a patient treated with antithyroid drugs. CDR3 sequence (DNA): TGTGCCAGCAGTTACTCGGGCTACAAAGAGACCCAGTACTTC. It translates to CASSYSGYKETQYF.